This T cell receptor beta chain was captured in a study of T cell responses to AZD1222 COVID-19 vaccine. Study-wide findings and caveats: The CD4 TCRs associated with vaccination extended across spike and predominated at 160-218 and 743-854. A rise in Spike-specific TCR breadth and depth followed two AZD1222 doses. Per reports, nearly half of all spike-specific TCRs target regions that are unmutated in variants.

With regard to this clone: The antigen is unknown.

Method: immunoSEQ multiplex PCR; TCRdb's copy keeps in-frame clones and lacks some. The sample lists some 150,000 clones, around 92% occurring once. Source: peripheral blood, taken on day 0 of AZD1222 vaccination. The source is an adult in good health.

In DNA, the CDR3 is TGTGCCAGCAGTTCTCGTTACGGGGGGGATCCAGATACGCAGTATTTT. This gives the protein CASSSRYGGDPDTQYF. The V and J genes are TRBV28 and TRBJ2-3, with TRBD2 matching over 8 bases. V lost 4 bases and J lost 4; bases outside the gene matches: 10. The CDR3 spans 16 residues. Germline V gene data show CDR1 as MDHEN and CDR2 as SYDVKM.